This passage covers 13 T cell receptor beta chains from one sample sequenced in a study of cytomegalovirus exposure and HLA in healthy donors. Vbeta (60) and Jbeta (13) primers were used in the PCR. The repertoire was sequenced with immunoSEQ multiplex PCR; TCRdb's copy has only in-frame clones and lacks some. The sample lists 140,000 to 150,000 clones; roughly 88% were seen once. Sequencing was carried out using PBMCs. The receptors here all came from a woman aged 40-49 years in good health and CMV-seronegative.

This chain connects TRBV6-1 to TRBJ2-7, with 8 bases lining up with TRBD2. In germline, CDR1 is MNHNS, CDR2 SASEGT. This CDR3 is built from 13 residues. Losses at the gene ends were 8 bases for V and 2 bases for J; bases not matched to a gene: 5. Written as DNA, the CDR3 is TGTGCCAGCGGGGAGGGACTAGCCTACGAGCAGTACTTC. Amino acids: CASGEGLAYEQYF.

This clone was seen a handful of times. The gene calls are TRBV25-1 and TRBJ2-7; TRBD2 aligns across 15 bases. The ends lost 3 bases at V and 7 bases at J; junction bases unmatched: 13. The CDR3 has 18 residues. CDR1 and CDR2 (germline): MGHDK, SYGVNS. The DNA of the CDR3 is TGTGCCAGCAGTGACATTGGACTAGCGGGAGGGGGGCTAGGTGAGCAGTACTTC. Translated: CASSDIGLAGGGLGEQYF.

J is TRBJ2-5 and V is TRBV5-1; 8 bases line up with TRBD1. The germline gives CDR1 SGHRS, CDR2 YFSETQ. This CDR3 region has 14 residues. Losses at the gene ends were 2 bases for V and 4 bases for J; bases not matched to a gene: 4. The CDR3 DNA follows: TGCGCCAGCAGCTTTCAGGGGGCGGGAGAGACCCAGTACTTC. Translated, it gives CASSFQGAGETQYF.

This clone has more than one count but fewer than ten. J is TRBJ2-3 and V is TRBV6-5; TRBD2 agrees at 8 bases. The CDR3 runs to 15 residues. Germline CDR1 is MNHEY and CDR2 is SVGAGI. J gave up 9 bases and V 5 bases, and 13 bases lay outside the gene matches. The DNA for the CDR3 is TGTGCCAGCAGTAACCGACTAGCGACCAAGGGGACGCAGTATTTT. Its translation is CASSNRLATKGTQYF.

The chain is built from TRBV6-6 and TRBJ2-2, with TRBD2 as a possible D gene (5 bases). The length of the CDR3 is 13 residues. CDR1 MNHNY and CDR2 SVGAGI come from the germline V gene (reference sequence). V lost 6 bases and J 4 bases, leaving 9 bases between the germline ends. This CDR3 is CASRAGPTGELFF. As DNA, the CDR3 is TGTGCCAGCAGGGCGGGTCCCACCGGGGAGCTGTTTTTT.

The V call is TRBV28, the J call TRBJ1-5; the D gene is possibly TRBD1 (5 bases). Germline CDR1 and CDR2: MDHEN and SYDVKM. Trimming took off 1 base at V and 0 bases at J, with 13 bases between the two ends. The CDR3 is 17 amino acids. CDR3 in amino acids: CASSLFEFRDSNQPQHF. The CDR3 DNA reads TGTGCCAGCAGTTTATTTGAGTTCAGGGATAGCAATCAGCCCCAGCATTTT.

In this sample, this clone turned up once. This chain uses TRBV5-1 with TRBJ1-3, with TRBD1 matching over 9 bases. Germline-derived CDR1 and CDR2 are SGHRS and YFSETQ. The trim removed 0 bases at V and 1 base at J, leaving 11 bases unmatched. This CDR3 has 19 amino acids. The CDR3 is CASSLAPGPGTGSGNTIYF. CDR3 sequence (DNA): TGCGCCAGCAGCTTGGCCCCGGGCCCCGGGACAGGGTCTGGAAACACCATATATTTT.

V gene TRBV9 combines with J gene TRBJ1-1; D is unresolved. The length of the CDR3 is 15 residues. Trimming pared 0 bases from V and 7 bases from J, leaving 16 bases between. Germline loops: CDR1 SGDLS, CDR2 YYNGEE. CDR3 sequence reads: CASSVVRAGADEAFF. CDR3 sequence (DNA): TGTGCCAGCAGCGTAGTTCGGGCGGGCGCCGATGAAGCTTTCTTT.

V is TRBV30 and J is TRBJ2-5, with TRBD1 matching 7 bases. Germline CDR1 GTSNPN, CDR2 SVGIG (reference sequence). The trim removed 3 bases at V and 5 bases at J, leaving 6 bases unmatched. CDR3 length: 13 amino acids. CDR3 coding DNA: TGTGCCTGGAGGGCTAAGGGGGCCGAGACCCAGTACTTC. Translating it yields CAWRAKGAETQYF. Looking up the rest from reference TRBV30 and TRBJ2-5 gives the full variable domain: SQTIHQWPATLVQPVGSPLSLECTVEGTSNPNLYWYRQAAGRGLQLLFYSVGIGQISSEVPQNLSASRPQDRQFILSSKKLLLSDSGFYLCAWRAKGAETQYFGPGTRLLVL.

The chain joins TRBV5-1 to TRBJ2-1, with D perhaps TRBD2 (5 bases). Germline assignment: CDR1 SGHRS and CDR2 YFSETQ. Trimming cost V 6 bases and J 0 bases, with 16 bases left between them. This CDR3 spans 16 amino acids. CDR3 in amino acids: CASMTTSAVSYNEQFF. In nucleotides, the CDR3 is TGCGCCAGCATGACTACATCTGCCGTCTCCTACAATGAGCAGTTCTTC.

This clone was seen more than once but under ten times. This chain joins TRBV10-3 and TRBJ1-1; D is uncertain. CDR1 is ENHRY, CDR2 SYGVKD, per germline. Trimming removed 0 bases at V and 1 base at J, with 6 bases between. CDR3 size: 14 residues. CDR3 protein: CAISESRGNTEAFF. The CDR3 nucleotides are TGTGCCATCAGTGAGTCGAGAGGGAACACTGAAGCTTTCTTT.

About this clone: The junction does not match germline at one end; this may be a read error. The V call is TRBV7-7, the J call TRBJ1-4; D not resolved. Germline loops: CDR1 SSHAT, CDR2 FNYEAQ (reference sequence). The CDR3 sequence is 14 residues long. The CDR3, as DNA: TGTGCTAGCAGCTTAGCAGGAGATAATGAAAAACTGTTTTTT. Residues: CASSLAGDNEKLFF. The variable domain in full, with the rest retrieved from reference TRBV7-7 and TRBJ1-4, is GAGVSQSPRYKVTKRGQDVTLRCDPISSHATLYWYQQALGQGPEFLTYFNYEAQPDKSGLPSDRFSAERPEGSISTLTIQRTEQRDSAMYRCASSLAGDNEKLFFGSGTQLSVL.

The chain carries TRBV30 and TRBJ2-7; no clear D gene. The CDR3 spans 13 residues. Germline V gene sequence: CDR1 GTSNPN, CDR2 SVGIG (reference sequence). Trimming cost V 2 bases and J 4 bases, with 12 bases left between them. The CDR3 sequence: CAWSSGPEYEQYF. The DNA for the CDR3 is TGTGCCTGGAGTAGTGGGCCCGAATACGAGCAGTACTTC.